This T cell receptor beta chain was retrieved from a study of T cell responses to AZD1222 COVID-19 vaccine (dated by TCRdb to the early 2020s). As for the study more broadly: AZD1222 recipients whose second dose came at about 4 weeks and those whose second dose came at about 12 weeks were combined into one group, since spike-specific TCR depth and breadth did not differ between the two schedules. TCR sequencing covered more than 230 trial participants: roughly 200 given two doses of AZD1222 and 26 given two doses of MenACWY control vaccine. Trial participants were enrolled into age subgroups of 18-55, 56-69 and 70-plus years, which contained about 150, 28 and 57 TCR-sequenced participants, respectively. Broader findings and caveats from the paper: Most participants were white British and females outnumbered males, and the authors suggested that clonal diversity may have been underestimated. The whole spike protein was spanned by vaccine-associated CD4 TCRs, and dominant responses were seen in regions 160-218 and 743-854. Reportedly, almost half of the unique spike-specific TCRs recognized epitopes lying outside the regions that are mutated in the B.1.351 and B.1.1.7 variants. Because no day 14 peak-response samples were available, repertoires were characterized only after the peak T cell response. The 56-69-year group was small, and its depth increase did not reach significance, likely because of low power. Spike-specific TCR breadth and depth rose significantly after two AZD1222 doses compared with day 0 and with MenACWY recipients. Conclusions about previously exposed vaccinees are limited, since just five or six AZD1222 recipients were seropositive for SARS-CoV-2 at baseline.

V is pared back by 5 bases and J by 8 bases, with 13 bases lying between the germline termini. Reading the germline V gene (reference sequence) gives CDR1 LNHDA and CDR2 SQIVND. The CDR3, cysteine through phenylalanine, is 12 amino acids long. Of the read, only the CDR3 DNA is kept; its 36 bases are in frame from base 1. The CDR3 regions of human TCRbeta chains were subjected to immunosequencing. As for how the authors treated the data: Repertoire TCRs were matched against a reference library of SARS-CoV-2-specific TCRs generated with the MIRA antigen-specificity platform. Breadth meant the fraction of unique TCRs that were SARS-CoV-2-associated, whereas depth meant the fraction of total T cells that were SARS-CoV-2-associated. Using the MIRA data, each spike-specific TCR was mapped to the spike region that the TCR reacts to and placed in a CD4 or CD8 class. Log10-transformed breadth and depth values were compared by one-way ANOVA with Sidak's multiple comparisons tests. TCRdb took over this immuneACCESS table, retaining in-frame rearrangements with V and J assigned. Such tables are incomplete; in checked studies, under half of the missing clones stem from an unresolved V gene, and the remainder is unexplained. The DNA was the basis for D and trimming; V, J and clone size are from that table. The sample table holds about 82,000 clones, of which 90% to 95% were seen once. Roughly 5.2% of the sample lies in the top ten.

In its sample, this clone was seen a few times. The specificity of this receptor is unknown. The record has no base qualities; no much larger clone is one base away. The time point tag for this specimen amounts to: baseline before first vaccination. Vaccinee samples came from UK trials COV001 and COV002, including a single-blind randomized controlled phase 2/3 trial of AZD1222 (ChAdOx1 nCoV-19) in healthy adults. Trial participant PBMC samples were collected at day 0 and day 28 after the second dose for TCRbeta chain sequencing. The sample here was peripheral blood, taken on day 0 of AZD1222 vaccination. This sequence was found in an adult in good health. The chain joins TRBV19 to TRBJ2-7, with an unclear D gene assignment. The CDR3: CASSERFDKQYF. DNA sequence: TGTGCCAGTAGTGAGAGATTTGATAAGCAGTACTTC.